This TCR beta chain was profiled in a study of shared clonotypes between healthy human individuals. This clone has just a few counts. Antigen unknown. Study-level results: Researchers sampled blood only, noting tissue repertoires likely differ. Of the naive CD4 clonotypes, around 4.7% were shared across a handful of donors.

All donors were healthy HIV-negative adults lacking recent acute infections or vaccinations. CD4+ cells were split into CD45RA+ naive and CD45RA-negative memory subsets. The method was immunoSEQ multiplex PCR; TCRdb's version includes in-frame clones alone and lacks a portion of them. Among about 710,000 clones, roughly two thirds were seen once, and the ten largest hold around 1.8%. Germline values: CDR1 SGHAT, CDR2 FQNNGV. The CDR3 length is 16 residues. V shed 6 bases and J 6 bases; nucleotides not matched to a gene: 13. The TCR comes from a woman under 40 in good health. The V gene is TRBV11-2, the J gene TRBJ2-2; TRBD1 matches at 7 bases. Sample: memory CD4+ T cells sorted from blood. Noted subset: CD45RA-negative fraction. In nucleotides, the CDR3 is TGTGCCAGCAGTACCCCCCGACAGGGAATTTCCGGGGAGCTGTTTTTT. Translated: CASSTPRQGISGELFF. Together with reference TRBV11-2 and TRBJ2-2, the CDR3 gives the full variable domain: EAGVAQSPRYKIIEKRQSVAFWCNPISGHATLYWYQQILGQGPKLLIQFQNNGVVDDSQLPKDRFSAERLKGVDSTLKIQPAKLEDSAVYLCASSTPRQGISGELFFGEGSRLTVL.